This T cell receptor (beta chain) is drawn from a study of blood T cells in healthy people across ages. It was with a sample-barcoded 5' primer and a J-beta primer mix that a second PCR of roughly 7 to 12 cycles was run. TCRdb analysed the 5' RACE reads with MiXCR anew, one entry per CDR3 protein. The data contain under 2,000,000 distinct CDR3 sequences, around 50% of them singletons. The donors, healthy Caucasians from Russia, were aged roughly 6 to 90. Extraction yielded at least 5 micrograms of total RNA per sample. The sequencing input was blood. This receptor was obtained from a woman aged 40 to 49 in good health.

CDR3 protein: CASSFHRISYEQYF. The DNA of the CDR3 is TGTGCCAGCAGTTTCCATAGGATCTCCTACGAGCAGTACTTC. The chain combines TRBV6-5 with TRBJ2-7; D unclear. In germline, CDR1 is MNHEY, CDR2 SVGAGI. Trimming shortened V by 4 bases and J by 0 bases, and 10 bases separated the two germline ends. This CDR3 contains 14 residues.